Listed below are T cell receptor beta chains from one sample, sequenced in a study of T-cell reconstitution after alpha-beta-depleted transplantation in children. TCRdb recomputed calls from the PCR reads with MiXCR, one row per CDR3 protein. The table includes about 300,000 distinct CDR3 sequences, 10% detected once. Sample: PBMCs, taken before TCRalphabeta/CD19-depleted stem cell transplant. The source is a boy in the first two years of life with acute myeloid leukemia, due to receive a stem cell transplant. Each CDR3 is given with its conserved first and last residue. A D gene is named only where the DNA matches it firmly. A clone size is listed for some rows: how often the clone was seen (once, few, many), or a class if it is expanded.

V,D,J,size,DNA,CDR3
TRBV7-2,.,TRBJ2-2,many,TGTGCCAGCAGCTTACCACACACCGGGGAGCTGTTTTTT,CASSLPHTGELFF
TRBV4-2,.,TRBJ1-4,.,TGTGCCAGCAGCCAGCGGGTCGACAGCCAGAATGAAAAACTGTTTTTT,CASSQRVDSQNEKLFF
TRBV20-1,.,TRBJ2-7,many,TGCAGTGCTAGACCCCCTCGGGGGAAATTCTACGAGCAGTACTTC,CSARPPRGKFYEQYF
TRBV27,.,TRBJ2-7,many,TGTGCCAGCAGTTTAACTGCTTTGAACAAATACGAGCAGTACTTC,CASSLTALNKYEQYF
TRBV5-1,.,TRBJ2-7,medium-sized,TGCGCCAGCAGCCCGCGGACGACCTACGAGCAGTACTTC,CASSPRTTYEQYF
TRBV29-1,TRBD2,TRBJ2-1,.,TGCAGCGTTATTATCGGACTAGCCTCAAATGAGCAGTTCTTC,CSVIIGLASNEQFF
TRBV5-1,.,TRBJ2-3,few,TGCGCCAGCAGCTTGGACACGACTAGCACAGATACGCAGTATTTT,CASSLDTTSTDTQYF
TRBV7-7,.,TRBJ2-1,many,TGTGCTAGCAGCTTCGGTAGTGGGCGTATCTCCTACAATGAGCAGTTCTTC,CASSFGSGRISYNEQFF
TRBV7-3,TRBD2,TRBJ2-2,few,TGTGCCAGCAGCCCCAAAGCGGGGTTTCGGACCGGGGAGCTGTTTTTT,CASSPKAGFRTGELFF
TRBV27,TRBD1,TRBJ1-1,few,TGTGCCAGCAGTTCACAGGGGGCGTGGACTGAAGCTTTCTTT,CASSSQGAWTEAFF
TRBV29-1,.,TRBJ2-7,many,TGCAGCGTTATCGGCGGGGCGCCCTACGAGCAGTACTTC,CSVIGGAPYEQYF
TRBV28,TRBD1,TRBJ1-4,many,TGTGCTACAGGGGGCGCGGATGAAAAACTGTTTTTT,CATGGADEKLFF
TRBV5-1,.,TRBJ1-1,many,TGCGCCAGCAGCTTGGGGGGGGACCGAGCTTTCTTT,CASSLGGDRAFF
TRBV20-1,.,TRBJ2-3,many,TGCAGTGCTAGAGCCAGGGGCAGCACAGATACGCAGTATTTT,CSARARGSTDTQYF